Here is one T cell receptor beta chain with its context. Antigen: not known. V lost 5 bases to trimming and J lost 4 bases, with 8 bases between them. The CDR3 spans 12 residues. The V gene's germline CDR1 is SEHNR and CDR2 FQNEAQ (reference sequence). TCR sequencing used cDNA made by reverse transcription of extracted RNA. Some clones are missing from TCRdb's copy, which holds only in-frame ones; the method was immunoSEQ multiplex PCR. The data show some 170,000 clones, about 54% seen once. The sample comes from a study of CD8+ T cells in alopecia areata. Background on the study: Among treated patients, oral tofacitinib was administered at 5 to 10 mg twice daily. Patients in the study were on tofacitinib for 6 to 18 months, then off it for 6 months. Whole-study findings and limits: Throughout tofacitinib, many expanded lesional clones continued to persist in scalp and blood.

As to treatment: oral pan-JAK inhibitor, 5-10 mg twice daily. Specimens obtained from alopecia areata patients comprised lesional scalp punch biopsies and peripheral blood. The sequencing here drew on CD4+ T cells sorted from blood, taken at week 56, from a patient treated with tofacitinib. The receptor comes from a human donor with alopecia areata. The chain is built from TRBV7-9 and TRBJ1-2, with unresolved D. This CDR3 reads CASSRELYGYTF. In DNA form, the CDR3 reads TGTGCCAGCAGCCGGGAACTCTATGGCTACACCTTC.